The present TCR beta chain was sequenced within a study of Ad26.COV2.S vaccination and SARS-CoV-2 variants. The overall study: Intramuscularly, Ad26.COV2.S was given either once or twice, 56 days apart.

Germline CDR1 reads SEHNR; CDR2 reads FQNEAQ (reference sequence). This CDR3 is built from 12 residues. V lost 11 bases and J lost 2; bases outside the gene matches: 6. Profiled with immunoSEQ multiplex PCR; TCRdb holds only in-frame clones, not every one. The data show about 410,000 clones, 70% to 90% seen once. As to treatment: roughly 19 received Ad26.COV2.S at low or high dose, single or two shots; about 5 received placebo; per-sample allocation not given. Specimens were obtained on day 63 following the first vaccine or placebo injection. In the vaccine, an Ad26 vector expressed the SARS-CoV-2 spike of the Wuhan strain.

The sample was peripheral blood, taken in a trial of Ad26.COV2.S vaccine versus placebo. The chain combines TRBV7-9 with TRBJ2-7, with 7 bases that match TRBD1. This TCR was sampled from a person between 18 and 65 years old who received the Ad26.COV2.S COVID-19 vaccine or a placebo. The CDR3 nucleotides read TGTGCCGCTGGGGGACAGCCCTACGAGCAGTACTTC. Protein sequence: CAAGGQPYEQYF.